A selection of T cell receptor beta chains follows, all from one sample in a study of blood T cells in healthy people across ages. From the 5' RACE reads, TCRdb called clonotypes with MiXCR, one entry per CDR3 protein. The table shows roughly 900,000 distinct CDR3 sequences, with about 44% occurring only once. Sequenced material: blood. These receptors all stem from a man aged 25 to 45 in good health. Both conserved end residues are part of each CDR3. The order of the fields is clone size, V gene, D gene, J gene, CDR3 DNA, CDR3 protein. D genes are given only for firm matches. Some rows have no size entry. The others give once, few or many, or a class for an expanded clone.

>few|TRBV5-1|NA|TRBJ1-2
TGCGCCAGCAGCTTGGCGACGGCCGGAAGCTACACCTTC
CASSLATAGSYTF
>NA|TRBV15|NA|TRBJ2-7
TGTGCCACCAGCAGAGTTCTTCAGGCGGGCTACGAGCAGTACTTC
CATSRVLQAGYEQYF
>NA|TRBV30|NA|TRBJ1-4
TGTGCCTGGAGTGTAGTAGGTCAGCCTAATGAAAAACTGTTTTTT
CAWSVVGQPNEKLFF
>once|TRBV4-1|NA|TRBJ2-1
TGCGCCAGCAGTCAAGGTTCAGGGCCACTACACAATGAGCAGTTCTTC
CASSQGSGPLHNEQFF
>few|TRBV20-1|TRBD2|TRBJ2-7
TGCAGTGCTAGAGATCAGCGGGGGGGCTACGAGCAGTACTTC
CSARDQRGGYEQYF
>few|TRBV19|NA|TRBJ2-1
TGTGCCAGTAGTATTTCCAGGGACAATGAGCAGTTCTTC
CASSISRDNEQFF
>NA|TRBV20-1|NA|TRBJ2-3
TGCAGTGCTAAAAGGGGGGACCTTCAAGATACGCAGTATTTT
CSAKRGDLQDTQYF
>NA|TRBV4-1|NA|TRBJ2-5
TGCGCCAGCAGCCAAGACCCACAGGGAATCATCCAAGAGACCCAGTACTTC
CASSQDPQGIIQETQYF
>NA|TRBV4-1|NA|TRBJ2-1
TGCGCCAGCAGCCAAGGCCCGACGCCGACCAATGAGCAGTTCTTC
CASSQGPTPTNEQFF
>NA|TRBV27|TRBD2|TRBJ2-2
TGTGCCAGTTCGGGGACTAGCCCGATCACCGGGGAGCTGTTTTTT
CASSGTSPITGELFF
>once|TRBV29-1|NA|TRBJ2-7
TGCAGCGTTGGAGGGGCCCCGGGCTCCTACGAGCAGTACTTC
CSVGGAPGSYEQYF
>few|TRBV5-5|TRBD1|TRBJ1-4
TGTGCCAGCAGCTCTGGGACAGGTGAAAAACTGTTTTTT
CASSSGTGEKLFF
>NA|TRBV29-1|TRBD2|TRBJ2-7
TGCAGCGGCGCGTCGGGACTAGCGGGGGGCTACGAGCAGTACTTC
CSGASGLAGGYEQYF
>once|TRBV4-3|NA|TRBJ2-3
TGCGCCAGCAGCCAACTCCTAATTGCCGGGGGTGGCACAGATACGCAGTATTTT
CASSQLLIAGGGTDTQYF
>NA|TRBV6-2/TRBV6-3|NA|TRBJ1-5
TGTGCCAGCAGGGGGACGGGAGATCAGCCCCAGCATTTT
CASRGTGDQPQHF
>NA|TRBV4-3|NA|TRBJ1-2
NA
CASSQVGPGNYGHTF
>NA|TRBV21-1|NA|TRBJ1-2
TGTGCCAGCAGCAAAGGACAGGGGGCGCGGGGCTACACCTTC
CASSKGQGARGYTF
>few|TRBV20-1|NA|TRBJ1-5
TGCAGTGCTAGAGGGTGGGGTCTTCGCGATCAGCCCCAGCATTTT
CSARGWGLRDQPQHF
>few|TRBV6-1|TRBD2|TRBJ2-5
TGTGCCAGCACCGGACTAAATAGCGGGCCGGGGGGAAAGACCCAGTACTTC
CASTGLNSGPGGKTQYF
>few|TRBV3-1|NA|TRBJ2-5
TGTGCCAGCAGCCAAGTGACGGAGACCCAGTACTTC
CASSQVTETQYF
>few|TRBV7-2|TRBD1|TRBJ2-7
TGTGCCAGCACTCAGGACAGGGGATCCTACGAGCAGTACTTC
CASTQDRGSYEQYF
>NA|TRBV27|TRBD1|TRBJ1-1
TGTGCCAGCAGGGAGGGACAGGGGGCTTGGGGTGAAGCTTTCTTT
CASREGQGAWGEAFF
>NA|TRBV5-1|TRBD1|TRBJ1-4
TGCGCCAGCAGCCCGAGGGGGCAGACAATTCGAGGCACTAATGAAAAACTGTTTTTT
CASSPRGQTIRGTNEKLFF
>NA|TRBV29-1|NA|TRBJ2-5
TGCAGCGTTGAAGATCAAATTCTTGGATCTCAAGAGACCCAGTACTTC
CSVEDQILGSQETQYF
>once|TRBV9|TRBD2|TRBJ2-3
TGTGCCAGCAGCGTAGGCCTAGCGGCGTTACGCACAGATACGCAGTATTTT
CASSVGLAALRTDTQYF
>NA|TRBV6-2/TRBV6-3|TRBD2|TRBJ2-1
TGTGCCTGCAGTTACGGGAGCGGGGGGGCCTACAATGAGCAGTTCTTC
CACSYGSGGAYNEQFF
>NA|TRBV10-3|TRBD1|TRBJ2-3
TGTGCCATCAGCTCCGGGACAGGGACAGTAGCAGATACGCAGTATTTT
CAISSGTGTVADTQYF
>many|TRBV7-9|NA|TRBJ2-1
TGTGCCAGCAGCGGCGGATACAATGAGCAGTTCTTC
CASSGGYNEQFF
>once|TRBV20-1|TRBD2|TRBJ2-7
TGCAGTGCTAGAGATCGCAGGACTAGCGATTATTACGAGCAGTACTTC
CSARDRRTSDYYEQYF
>NA|TRBV6-1|TRBD1|TRBJ2-7
TGTGCCAGCAGTGAGACCGGGACAGGAAACCCCTACGAGCAGTACTTC
CASSETGTGNPYEQYF
>few|TRBV12-3/TRBV12-4|TRBD1|TRBJ2-3
TGTGCCAGCAGTCCGGACAGGGCAGGTTCGACAGATACGCAGTATTTT
CASSPDRAGSTDTQYF
>NA|TRBV11-3|TRBD2|TRBJ2-3
TGTGCCAGCAGCCCCCATTACAGCGGGGGGGCAGCAGATACGCAGTATTTT
CASSPHYSGGAADTQYF
>NA|TRBV28|TRBD1|TRBJ2-7
TGTGCCAGCAGCCCGACAGGGGTCGAGCAGTACTTC
CASSPTGVEQYF
>NA|TRBV28|NA|TRBJ1-5
TGTGCCAGCAGCCTCGGGGGGAATCATCAGCCCCAGCATTTT
CASSLGGNHQPQHF
>NA|TRBV20-1|NA|TRBJ2-1
TGCAGTGCTAGAGAAATGGGAGGGGGCGCCTACAATGAGCGGTTCTTC
CSAREMGGGAYNERFF
>NA|TRBV2|NA|TRBJ2-5
TGTGCCAGTGAGACCCTGTTGGAGACCCAGTACTTC
CASETLLETQYF
>few|TRBV20-1|NA|TRBJ2-7
TGCAGTGCCAGATCCCTGGGGGACGTCTCCTACGAGCAGTACTTC
CSARSLGDVSYEQYF
>NA|TRBV6-2/TRBV6-3|TRBD2|TRBJ2-4
TGTGCCAGCAGCGCCGGACTAGCGGGTGTGCAGTACTTC
CASSAGLAGVQYF
>once|TRBV7-8|NA|TRBJ2-3
TGTGCCAGCAGCAGGGACCAACTGACCCAGTATTTT
CASSRDQLTQYF
>NA|TRBV27|NA|TRBJ2-3
TGTGCCAGCAGTTTATCGGGGGGGCAAGCCGCAGATACGCAGTATTTT
CASSLSGGQAADTQYF
>NA|TRBV2|NA|TRBJ1-5
TGTGCCAGCAGGTTCTTCAGGCAGGGGAATCAGCCCCAGCATTTT
CASRFFRQGNQPQHF
>NA|TRBV7-2|NA|TRBJ2-5
TGTGCCAGCAGCTCTCCCAGGGGACTGCTGGAGGGTGAGCAGTACTTC
CASSSPRGLLEGEQYF
>once|TRBV20-1|NA|TRBJ2-7
TGCAGTGCTTCCCCGGGACTGACCGACGAGCAGTACTTC
CSASPGLTDEQYF
>NA|TRBV27|TRBD1|TRBJ1-1
TGTGCCAGCAGTTTATACGGGACAGGATTTGAAGCTTTCTTT
CASSLYGTGFEAFF
>NA|TRBV3-1|NA|TRBJ1-6
TGTGCCAGCAGCCAAGCTGGGGGCGAGAATTCACCCCCCCACTTT
CASSQAGGENSPPHF
>NA|TRBV7-2|TRBD2|TRBJ2-2
TGTGCCAGCAGTCCTAGCGGGGGGCTCGACACCGGGGAGCTGTTTTTT
CASSPSGGLDTGELFF
>few|TRBV12-3/TRBV12-4|NA|TRBJ1-5
TGTGCCAGCAGTAGTTTTGTGGTAAATCAGCCCCAGCATTTT
CASSSFVVNQPQHF
>few|TRBV2|NA|TRBJ2-7
TGTGCCAGCAGTGAATGGGGCAGGGCGGGAGAGCAGTACTTC
CASSEWGRAGEQYF
>few|TRBV6-1|TRBD1|TRBJ1-6
TGTGCCAGCAGGGAAACCGGGACAGCGACTTATTCACCCCTCCACTTT
CASRETGTATYSPLHF
>NA|TRBV12-3/TRBV12-4|TRBD1|TRBJ2-1
TGTGCCAGCAGCCTGACAGGGGGCAGTGAGCAGTTCTTC
CASSLTGGSEQFF
>few|TRBV28|TRBD1|TRBJ2-7
TGTGCCAGCAGCCCTTCGGGACAGGGGAACGACGAGCAGTACTTC
CASSPSGQGNDEQYF